The present TCR beta chain was sequenced within a study of blood T cell repertoires in COVID-19. The overall study: There were acute and convalescent COVID-19 samples, and they came from the United States, Italy and Spain. Sample material is recorded as cDNA or gDNA derived from T cells, B-cell-depleted T cells, or PBMCs.

In the original processing: Estimates of nucleated cell counts were drawn from the amplification of reference gene primers. Assay: immunoSEQ multiplex PCR; the TCRdb copy retains only in-frame clones and omits some. That table supplies the V and J calls and clone size; D and trimming were determined from the DNA. The data contain some 86,000 clones, around 90% of them seen just once; the ten biggest clones take up 2% to 2.5%. The CDR3 length is 17 residues. Trimming removed 3 bases from V and 0 bases from J, with 13 bases in between. Germline V lookup: CDR1 SGHNT, CDR2 YYREEE (reference sequence). The chain uses TRBV5-4 and TRBJ1-6; perhaps TRBD1 as D (6 bases). The sequenced material came from peripheral blood. This clonotype was sampled from a human donor with active COVID-19. The donor label of this sample is uncertain. The CDR3 DNA sequence: TGTGCCAGCAGCTCGCCCGACAGGAGCTCCTATAATTCACCCCTCCACTTT. Translation: CASSSPDRSSYNSPLHF.